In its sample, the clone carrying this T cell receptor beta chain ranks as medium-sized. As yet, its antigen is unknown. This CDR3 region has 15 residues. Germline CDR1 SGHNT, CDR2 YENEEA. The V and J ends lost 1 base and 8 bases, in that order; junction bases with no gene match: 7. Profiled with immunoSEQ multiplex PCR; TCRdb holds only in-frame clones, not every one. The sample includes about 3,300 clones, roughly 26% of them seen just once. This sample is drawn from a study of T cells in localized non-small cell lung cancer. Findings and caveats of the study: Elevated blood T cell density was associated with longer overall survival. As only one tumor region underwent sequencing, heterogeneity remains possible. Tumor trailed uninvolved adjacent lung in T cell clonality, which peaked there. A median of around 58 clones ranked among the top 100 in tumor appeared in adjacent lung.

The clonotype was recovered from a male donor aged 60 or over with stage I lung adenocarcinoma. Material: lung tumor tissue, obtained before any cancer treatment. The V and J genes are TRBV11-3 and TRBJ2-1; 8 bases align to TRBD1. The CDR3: CASSLGQGAVDEQFF. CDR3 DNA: TGTGCCAGCAGCTTAGGGCAGGGGGCCGTAGATGAGCAGTTCTTC. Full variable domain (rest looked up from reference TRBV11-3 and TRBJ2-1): EAGVVQSPRYKIIEKKQPVAFWCNPISGHNTLYWYLQNLGQGPELLIRYENEEAVDDSQLPKDRFSAERLKGVDSTLKIQPAELGDSAVYLCASSLGQGAVDEQFFGPGTRLTVL.